This T cell receptor (beta chain) stems from a study of blood T cell repertoires in COVID-19. Study as a whole: Acute and convalescent COVID-19 specimens originated in the United States, Italy and Spain. Nucleic acid was either cDNA or gDNA, and it came from T cells, B-cell-depleted T cells, or PBMCs.

As processed by the authors: Reference gene primer amplification gave nucleated cell count estimates. Assay: immunoSEQ multiplex PCR; the TCRdb copy retains only in-frame clones and omits some. V and J calls and clone size are as listed in that table; D and trimming were resolved from the DNA. Seen here are approximately 94,000 clones, approximately 90% observed once, and the top ten hold roughly 2.1%. Looked up from germline, CDR1 is SNHLY and CDR2 is FYNNEI. The CDR3 runs 15 residues. Trimming took 2 bases from V and 5 from J, leaving 13 bases between them. The clonotype comes from a man aged 45 to 65 with active COVID-19. The chain is built from TRBV2 and TRBJ1-3; maybe TRBD1 (5 bases). Material for sequencing was peripheral blood. CDR3 sequence (DNA): TGTGCCAGCAGTGAATCGGGGGGAGGCCGAAACACCATATATTTT. It yields the protein CASSESGGGRNTIYF.